Sequencing of this T cell receptor (beta chain) was carried out in a study of T cell responses to AZD1222 COVID-19 vaccine. Study-wide results and limits: The study found vaccine-associated CD4 TCRs spanning spike, dominant at 160-218 and 743-854. Donors in the cohort were predominantly white British and more often female, and clonal diversity was possibly underestimated.

There are 13 residues in the CDR3. V lost 0 bases and J lost 7, with 10 bases in between. CDR1 is MNHNS, CDR2 SASEGT, per germline. This clone was detected only a few times. The target antigen is unknown. Profiled with immunoSEQ multiplex PCR; TCRdb holds only in-frame clones, not every one. The table shows about 82,000 clones, with 75% to 90% occurring only once. This clonotype originated in an adult who received the AZD1222 COVID-19 vaccine. Sequencing used peripheral blood, obtained 28 days after the second AZD1222 dose. The rearrangement links TRBV6-1 to TRBJ2-7, with D possibly matching TRBD2 (5 bases). CDR3 protein: CASSEAVSGEQYV. The DNA of the CDR3 is TGTGCCAGCAGTGAAGCGGTGTCGGGGGAGCAGTACGTC.